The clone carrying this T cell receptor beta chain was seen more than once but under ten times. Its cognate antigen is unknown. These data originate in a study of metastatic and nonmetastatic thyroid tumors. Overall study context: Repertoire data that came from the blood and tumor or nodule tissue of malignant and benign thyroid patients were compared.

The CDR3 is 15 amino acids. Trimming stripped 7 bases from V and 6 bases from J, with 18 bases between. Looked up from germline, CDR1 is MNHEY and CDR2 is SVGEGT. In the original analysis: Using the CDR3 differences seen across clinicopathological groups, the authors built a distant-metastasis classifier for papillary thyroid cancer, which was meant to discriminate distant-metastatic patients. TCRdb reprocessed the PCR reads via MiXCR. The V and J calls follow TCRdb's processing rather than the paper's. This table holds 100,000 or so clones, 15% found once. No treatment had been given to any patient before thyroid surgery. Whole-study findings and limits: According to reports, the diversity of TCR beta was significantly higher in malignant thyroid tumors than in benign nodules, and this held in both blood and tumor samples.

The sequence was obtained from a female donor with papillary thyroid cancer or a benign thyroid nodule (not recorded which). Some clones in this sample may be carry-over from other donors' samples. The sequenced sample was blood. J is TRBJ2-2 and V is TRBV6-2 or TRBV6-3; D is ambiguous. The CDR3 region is CASILSGSMPGELFF. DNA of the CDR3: TGTGCCAGCATTCTTTCTGGAAGTATGCCCGGGGAGCTGTTTTTT.